Below are 9 T cell receptor beta chains sequenced from a single sample in a study of blood T cell repertoires in COVID-19. Libraries were prepared by immunoSEQ multiplex PCR; TCRdb keeps only in-frame clonotypes and omits some of them. The data show 280,000 or so clones, roughly 85% seen once. Sequencing used PBMCs or T cells enriched from blood (not recorded which). These receptors all come from a woman aged 50 to 60 who had recovered from COVID-19.

This chain joins TRBV5-6 and TRBJ1-5; 12 bases agree with TRBD1. This CDR3 is built from 19 residues. V shed 3 bases, J shed 6 bases, and the junction held 16 bases outside the gene matches. Germline assignment: CDR1 SGHDT and CDR2 YYEEEE. CDR3 in amino acids: CASSSKRDRGLRLIQPQHF. DNA of the CDR3: TGTGCCAGCAGCTCTAAACGGGACAGGGGGCTTAGGTTGATTCAGCCCCAGCATTTT.

The chain couples TRBV7-3 to TRBJ1-1; D may be TRBD1 (5 bases). Germline CDR1 reads SGHTA; CDR2 reads FQGTGA. This CDR3 region has 17 residues. V lost 0 bases and J lost 0, with 14 bases in between. The DNA of the CDR3 is TGTGCCAGCAGCTTAACATCGGGCAGGGCCCTGAACACTGAAGCTTTCTTT. This encodes CASSLTSGRALNTEAFF.

The chain has TRBV15 and TRBJ2-1; D uncertain. CDR1 and CDR2 (germline): LNHNV, YYDKDF (reference sequence). V shed 1 base and J shed 2 bases, with 9 bases lying between them. The CDR3 loop spans 15 amino acids. The CDR3 bases are TGTGCCACCAGCAGAGTACTAAACCCCTACAATGAGCAGTTCTTC. It encodes CATSRVLNPYNEQFF.

The chain employs TRBV27 and TRBJ2-6, with D possibly matching TRBD1 (6 bases). CDR1 is MNHEY, CDR2 SMNVEV, per germline (reference sequence). Between the trimmed V and J ends, which lost 1 base and 0 bases, there was a span of 13 bases. The CDR3 has 18 amino acids. The CDR3 DNA reads TGTGCCAGCAGTTTATGGCAGGGGTCCAACTCTGGGGCCAACGTCCTGACTTTC. This translates into CASSLWQGSNSGANVLTF.

CDR3 bases: TGTGCCAGTAGTGCGTGGACAGGGACAAACGATGGCTACACCTTC. It translates to CASSAWTGTNDGYTF. The chain links TRBV19 to TRBJ1-2, with 8 bases aligning to TRBD1. Germline lookup yields CDR1 LNHDA and CDR2 SQIVND (reference sequence). There are 15 residues in the CDR3. V shed 5 bases and J 6 bases; nucleotides not matched to a gene: 11.

V is TRBV28 and J is TRBJ1-3; 7 positions agree with TRBD1. V gave up 3 bases and J gave up 5 bases; unmatched junction bases: 7. The CDR3 is made up of 15 amino acids. CDR1 MDHEN and CDR2 SYDVKM come from the germline V gene. The CDR3 DNA reads as TGTGCCAGCAGTTTGGGTGACAGGGTTAGAAACACCATATATTTT. As protein: CASSLGDRVRNTIYF.

This chain links TRBV6-5 with TRBJ2-7; 7 bases agree with TRBD1. Germline loops: CDR1 MNHEY, CDR2 SVGAGI. This CDR3 has 15 amino acids. V lost 5 bases and J lost 2; bases outside the gene matches: 9. CDR3 sequence reads: CASSTDRTSAYEQYF. CDR3 bases: TGTGCCAGCAGTACGGACAGGACTTCTGCCTACGAGCAGTACTTC.

This clone was observed a handful of times. This chain connects TRBV5-6 to TRBJ1-5; D not certain. Germline values: CDR1 SGHDT, CDR2 YYEEEE. The CDR3 length is 14 residues. Trimming removed 0 bases at V and 1 base at J, with 5 bases between. CDR3 loop: CASSLGLSNQPQHF. The CDR3 nucleotides are TGTGCCAGCAGCTTGGGACTCAGCAATCAGCCCCAGCATTTT.

V usage is TRBV5-1 and J usage is TRBJ1-2; 9 positions agree with TRBD1. Germline values: CDR1 SGHRS, CDR2 YFSETQ. V shed 4 bases, J shed 6 bases, and the junction held 10 bases outside the gene matches. CDR3 length: 15 amino acids. The DNA for the CDR3 is TGCGCCAGCAGCCCAGCCGGGACAGGGAATGATGGCTACACCTTC. It is translated as CASSPAGTGNDGYTF.